The subject of this entry is one TCR beta chain. Bulk CD8+ and CD4+ cells came from magnetic negative isolation; CD8+ TEMRA by FACS. This CDR3 is 12 amino acids long. Germline values: CDR1 GTSNPN, CDR2 SVGIG (reference sequence). This record belongs to a study of CD8 T cells in Susac syndrome. When the RNA was reverse transcribed, random hexamers were used with an input of roughly 0.45 to 1 ug. Using its own MiXCR run on the immunoSEQ multiplex PCR reads, TCRdb lists one record per CDR3 protein. Of some 400,000 distinct CDR3 sequences in the sample, 85% were seen once. The rearrangement links TRBV30 to TRBJ2-5; D possibly corresponds to TRBD1 (6 bases). Near its end, the DNA agrees better with TRBJ2-1, so the J call may be wrong. The receptor's source is a human donor with multiple sclerosis. The sample taken for sequencing was CD8+ T cells from PBMCs. CDR3 residues: CACNPTGKAQFF. CDR3 DNA sequence: TGTGCCTGCAATCCGACAGGTAAGGCCCAGTTCTTC.